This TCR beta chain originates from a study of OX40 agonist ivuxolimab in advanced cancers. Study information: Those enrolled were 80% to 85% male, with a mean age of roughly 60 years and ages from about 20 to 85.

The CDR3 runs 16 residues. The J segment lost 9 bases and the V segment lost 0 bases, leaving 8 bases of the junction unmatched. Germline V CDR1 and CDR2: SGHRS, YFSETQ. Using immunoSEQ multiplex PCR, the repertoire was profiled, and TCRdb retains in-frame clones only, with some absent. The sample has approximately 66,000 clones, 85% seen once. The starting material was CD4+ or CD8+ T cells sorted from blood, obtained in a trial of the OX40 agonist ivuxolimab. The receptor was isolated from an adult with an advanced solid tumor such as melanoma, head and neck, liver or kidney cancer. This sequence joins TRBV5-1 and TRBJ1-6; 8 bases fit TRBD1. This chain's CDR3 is CASSLGLDRGTSPLHF. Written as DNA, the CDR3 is TGCGCCAGCAGCTTGGGACTCGACAGGGGAACTTCACCCCTCCACTTT. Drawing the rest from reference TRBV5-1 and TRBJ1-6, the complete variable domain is KAGVTQTPRYLIKTRGQQVTLSCSPISGHRSVSWYQQTPGQGLQFLFEYFSETQRNKGNFPGRFSGRQFSNSRSEMNVSTLELGDSALYLCASSLGLDRGTSPLHFGNGTRLTVT.